Sequencing of this T cell receptor beta chain was carried out in a study of cytomegalovirus exposure and HLA in healthy donors. Study background: A later analysis reported the same platform for the 120 or so validation repertoires and the 650 to 750 first-cohort repertoires.

General observations from the study: While the bulk of TCR sequences proved rare, some public TCRs turned up in many donors. As confirmed in vitro, a few CMV-associated chains were specific for CMV antigens.

The CDR3 has 12 amino acids. V lost 4 bases, J lost 6 bases, and 9 bases lay in between. Germline-derived CDR1 and CDR2 are SGDLS and YYNGEE. A note on this clone: Antigen unknown.

The data were produced by immunoSEQ multiplex PCR, yet TCRdb's version contains in-frame clones alone and is incomplete. The sample records more than 250,000 clones, 86% being singletons. This receptor was taken from a woman younger than 30 in good health and CMV-seronegative. Material: PBMCs. The V gene is TRBV9, the J gene TRBJ2-3; D not resolved. This chain's CDR3 is CASSSGLDTQYF. CDR3 DNA sequence: TGTGCCAGCAGCTCAGGTTTGGATACGCAGTATTTT. The whole variable domain, remainder taken from reference TRBV9 and TRBJ2-3, is DSGVTQTPKHLITATGQRVTLRCSPRSGDLSVYWYQQSLDQGLQFLIQYYNGEERAKGNILERFSAQQFPDLHSELNLSSLELGDSALYFCASSSGLDTQYFGPGTRLTVL.